This T cell receptor beta chain was profiled in a study of shared clonotypes between healthy human individuals. The assay was immunoSEQ multiplex PCR, and TCRdb's table has in-frame clones only and misses some. In the table there are about 1 million clones, about 76% of which are singletons. The CDR3 is 13 residues long. With V trimmed by 5 bases and J by 7 bases, 6 bases remained unmatched. CDR1 and CDR2 (germline): SGHVS, FQNEAQ. This chain uses TRBV7-8 with TRBJ2-5; the match to TRBD2 covers 8 bases. The TCR comes from a man between 18 and 35 years old in good health. The sample consisted of memory CD4+ T cells sorted from blood. The subset: CD45RA-negative fraction. The CDR3 DNA follows: TGTGCCAGCAGCCTCGGGGGGGCAGGGACCCAGTACTTC. Protein product: CASSLGGAGTQYF.